This is a list of T cell receptor beta chains from one sample in a study of early T cells in non-severe SARS-CoV-2 infection. TCRdb redid the calling of the 5' RACE reads with MiXCR, one entry per CDR3 protein. Among approximately 79,000 distinct CDR3 sequences listed, 13% were seen once. Sequencing input: whole blood. Receptor source: an adult who was a healthcare worker with PCR-confirmed SARS-CoV-2 infection or an uninfected control (not recorded which). Each CDR3 is given with its conserved first and last residue. The D gene is left open where the match is weak. Clone size, where shown, is once, few, many, or a class for clones that have expanded.

TRBJ2-6	few	.	TRBV7-9	TGTGCCAGCAGCTCTACCATCCCGGGACATCCACACTCTGGGGCCAACGTCCTGACTTTC	CASSSTIPGHPHSGANVLTF
TRBJ1-3	few	.	TRBV12-3/TRBV12-4	TGTGCCAGCAGTTTAGAGTCGGCCTTAGGAGGAAACACCATATATTTT	CASSLESALGGNTIYF
TRBJ1-1	.	.	TRBV12-3/TRBV12-4	TGTGCCAGCAGGGGAAACGGGGACACTGAAGCTTTCTTT	CASRGNGDTEAFF
TRBJ1-1	many	.	TRBV5-1	TGCGCCAGCAGCTTGCTGGTCAGGGCGAACACTGAAGCTTTCTTT	CASSLLVRANTEAFF
TRBJ1-4	.	TRBD1	TRBV30	TGTGCCTGGCGGAACTCTACAGGGGCGCGTCCCAGATGGGAAAAACTGTTTTTT	CAWRNSTGARPRWEKLFF
TRBJ1-1	.	TRBD1	TRBV20-1	TGCAGTGCTAGGACAGGGACTGTAGATCCAGCTTTCTTT	CSARTGTVDPAFF
TRBJ2-3	few	.	TRBV21-1	TGTGCCAGCAGCAAAGAGGTAGCGGAGGCAGATACGCAGTATTTT	CASSKEVAEADTQYF
TRBJ2-3	.	.	TRBV7-6	TGTGCCAGCAGCTTCCAGGGCCCAGATACGCAGTATTTT	CASSFQGPDTQYF
TRBJ1-3	few	TRBD1	TRBV4-1	TGCGCCAGCAGCCAAGGCGCAGGGGGAAGCGAAGGAAACACCATATATTTT	CASSQGAGGSEGNTIYF
TRBJ2-3	.	.	TRBV19	TGTGCCAGTAGCCGCGTTAGGGATACGCAGTATTTT	CASSRVRDTQYF
TRBJ1-4	.	.	TRBV20-1	TGCAGTGCTAGAGCAGGGCGTCGGGAAAAACTGTTTTTT	CSARAGRREKLFF
TRBJ2-7	many	.	TRBV12-3/TRBV12-4	TGTGCCAGCAGTACCCCCGGGACGGTAGCCTACGAGCAGTACTTC	CASSTPGTVAYEQYF
TRBJ2-7	few	.	TRBV4-2	TGTGCCAGCAGCCAAGGGACGGTAATGAGGGGCTCCTACGAGCAGTACTTC	CASSQGTVMRGSYEQYF
TRBJ1-1	many	.	TRBV11-2	TGTGCCAGCAGCTTGGCCCTACGCGCTGAAGCTTTCTTT	CASSLALRAEAFF
TRBJ1-6	.	.	TRBV20-1	TGCAGTGCTACCTACCACAACCCTTATTCACCCCTCCACTTT	CSATYHNPYSPLHF
TRBJ2-7	few	.	TRBV20-1	TGCAGTGCTAGAGTCCACTCAGGGCAGTCCTACGAGCAGTACTTC	CSARVHSGQSYEQYF
TRBJ1-2	few	TRBD1	TRBV29-1	TGCAGCGTTGGGACGGGACAGCGTGGCTACACCTTC	CSVGTGQRGYTF
TRBJ2-3	.	TRBD2	TRBV9	TGTGCCAGCAGCCCCCTGGCGGGAGCAGATACGCAGTATTTT	CASSPLAGADTQYF
TRBJ2-3	.	.	TRBV20-1	TGCAGTGCTAGGCTCCGGACAGATACGCAGTATTTT	CSARLRTDTQYF
TRBJ1-1	few	.	TRBV21-1	TGTGCCAGCAGCAAGCTGGCCAGGGAGAGAGGCACTGAAGCTTTCTTT	CASSKLARERGTEAFF
TRBJ2-3	.	.	TRBV30	TGTGCCTGGAGAGGGCACACAGATACGCAGTATTTT	CAWRGHTDTQYF
TRBJ1-1	few	.	TRBV29-1	TGCAGCGCCGGGAGTTTGACTGAAGCTTTCTTT	CSAGSLTEAFF
TRBJ2-3	many	TRBD1	TRBV19	TGTGCCAGGAGGGGGCGCCGAGTGGGCACAGATACGCAGTATTTT	CARRGRRVGTDTQYF
TRBJ1-2	few	TRBD1	TRBV3-1	TGTGCCAGCAGCCAAGGGGCAGGGGGCTATGGCTACACCTTC	CASSQGAGGYGYTF
TRBJ2-2	.	TRBD1	TRBV6-4	TGTGCCAGCAAGTCTAATCAGGGGGCCGGGGAGCTGTTTTTT	CASKSNQGAGELFF
TRBJ1-6	.	.	TRBV3-1	TGTGCCAGCAGCCAACCGGGAAATTCACCCCTCCACTTT	CASSQPGNSPLHF
TRBJ1-2	.	.	TRBV6-9	TGTGCCAGCAGTGTACCGAGTACCTTC	CASSVPSTF
TRBJ1-2	many	.	TRBV2	TGTGCCAGCAGTCCAAATGTGGGGATTCGAGGCTACACCTTC	CASSPNVGIRGYTF
TRBJ2-7	.	.	TRBV18	TGTGCCAGCTCACCACCCGCGGGTTGGACCTACGAGCAGTACTTC	CASSPPAGWTYEQYF
TRBJ1-1	.	.	TRBV29-1	TGCAGCGTTGGTGGGGTTAGAGGGGCGAACACTGAAGCTTTCTTT	CSVGGVRGANTEAFF
TRBJ1-3	many	TRBD1	TRBV28	TGTGCCAGCAGTCCTCGAGAAGGGGGCGCGACTGAAAACACCATATATTTT	CASSPREGGATENTIYF
TRBJ2-1	few	.	TRBV29-1	TGCAGCGTTGATACGACCGGGAGTGAGCAGTTCTTC	CSVDTTGSEQFF
TRBJ1-4	.	.	TRBV9	TGTGCCAGCAGCGTAGGGGAACGAGAAAAACTGTTTTTT	CASSVGEREKLFF
TRBJ1-2	many	TRBD1	TRBV7-9	TGTGCCAGCAGCTACGCGGGGACAGGGGCGAGTGGCTACACCTTC	CASSYAGTGASGYTF
TRBJ2-3	few	.	TRBV5-5	TGTGCCAGCAGCCGGGGGCTGGGGGATACGCAGTATTTT	CASSRGLGDTQYF
TRBJ2-1	many	TRBD1	TRBV5-1	TGCGCCAGCAGCCCGGGACAGCTCGGTCCCGATGAGCAGTTCTTC	CASSPGQLGPDEQFF
TRBJ2-1	few	TRBD1	TRBV6-1	TGTGCCAGCAGTGGGGGGACAGGGGACTACAATGAGCAGTTCTTC	CASSGGTGDYNEQFF
TRBJ2-1	many	.	TRBV29-1	TGCAGCGTTGAGCGGAGGGGGCTGGAGGGTGAGCAGTTCTTC	CSVERRGLEGEQFF
TRBJ1-5	many	.	TRBV7-9	TGTGCCAGCAGCGCGTTGGGGGGCAATCAGCCCCAGCATTTT	CASSALGGNQPQHF
TRBJ2-7	many	TRBD1	TRBV7-9	TGTGCCAGCAGCTCGGGGACAGGGAGGACCTACGAGCAGTACTTC	CASSSGTGRTYEQYF
TRBJ2-1	many	.	TRBV27	TGTGCCAGCAGGCAGACAGTTAACGGGTACAATGAGCAGTTCTTC	CASRQTVNGYNEQFF
TRBJ2-7	many	TRBD1	TRBV10-1	TGCGCCAGCAGCGTGACAGGGGGCTACGAGCAGTACTTC	CASSVTGGYEQYF